These T cell receptor beta chains were read from a single sample in a study of T cells in Graves' hyperthyroidism and ophthalmopathy. TCRdb passed the multiplex PCR reads through MiXCR, listing each CDR3 protein once. The sample carries about 770,000 distinct CDR3 sequences, 18% recorded once. The source material was blood. These receptors were taken from a woman between 45 and 60 years old with Graves' hyperthyroidism that later progressed to Graves' ophthalmopathy. CDR3s include the opening cysteine and the closing phenylalanine or tryptophan. A D gene is named only where the DNA matches it firmly. For some rows the clone size is stated as once, few or many, or as a class when expanded; others skip it.

J,V,D,size,CDR3,DNA
TRBJ1-1,TRBV7-6,-,-,CASSFGAGLNTEAFF,TGTGCCAGCAGCTTTGGCGCAGGGTTGAACACTGAAGCTTTCTTT
TRBJ1-1,TRBV12-5,-,few,CASGLASDSEGFF,TGTGCTAGTGGTTTGGCCTCGGACAGCGAAGGTTTCTTT
TRBJ1-3,TRBV20-1,-,-,CSARDLAGSFSGNTIYF,TGCAGTGCTAGAGATCTAGCGGGTTCCTTCTCTGGAAACACCATATATTTT
TRBJ2-5,TRBV27,TRBD2,many,CASSEAGTRGETQYF,TGTGCCAGCAGTGAAGCCGGGACTAGGGGAGAGACCCAGTACTTC
TRBJ2-7,TRBV5-6,-,-,CASSSVWGSYEQYF,TGTGCCAGCAGCTCCGTATGGGGCTCCTACGAGCAGTACTTC
TRBJ2-5,TRBV11-2,TRBD2,many,CASSSPRTSGMETQYF,TGTGCCAGCAGCTCCCCCAGGACTAGCGGCATGGAGACCCAGTACTTC
TRBJ2-7,TRBV18,TRBD1,many,CASSPVDRVLSYEQYF,TGTGCCAGCTCGCCAGTGGACAGGGTTCTTTCCTACGAGCAGTACTTC
TRBJ1-5,TRBV12-3/TRBV12-4,-,many,CASSFSHGGRSNQPQHF,TGTGCCAGCAGTTTTTCACATGGCGGGAGGAGCAATCAGCCCCAGCATTTT
TRBJ1-2,TRBV7-2,TRBD1,-,CASSLRTGQNYGYTF,TGTGCCAGCAGCTTACGGACAGGTCAGAACTATGGCTACACCTTC
TRBJ2-5,TRBV3-1,-,few,CASSQAGSASGTQETQYF,TGTGCCAGCAGCCAAGCTGGGTCCGCGAGCGGAACCCAAGAGACCCAGTACTTC
TRBJ2-3,TRBV7-9,TRBD2,-,CASSLEAGGLADTQYF,TGTGCCAGCAGCTTAGAAGCGGGGGGTCTCGCAGATACGCAGTATTTT
TRBJ1-2,TRBV19,-,-,CASRTELTYGYTF,TGTGCCAGTCGGACAGAGCTCACCTATGGCTACACCTTC
TRBJ2-7,TRBV7-9,-,-,CASSLALGEEAHGQYF,TGTGCCAGCAGCTTAGCGCTCGGGGAGGAGGCCCACGGGCAGTACTTC
TRBJ2-2,TRBV9,TRBD1,-,CASSVVEGLSTGDTGELFF,TGTGCCAGCAGCGTAGTAGAGGGTCTCTCGACAGGGGACACCGGGGAGCTGTTTTTT
TRBJ2-5,TRBV11-3,-,many,CASSPGPGAQETQYF,TGTGCCAGCAGCCCCGGGCCGGGGGCACAAGAGACCCAGTACTTC
TRBJ2-2,TRBV3-1,-,-,CASSPEAANTGELFF,TGTGCCAGCAGCCCTGAGGCCGCGAACACCGGGGAGCTGTTTTTT
TRBJ2-7,TRBV27,TRBD2,-,CASSPPGTSGGRYEQYF,TGTGCCAGCAGTCCTCCCGGGACTAGCGGGGGAAGATACGAGCAGTACTTC
TRBJ1-1,TRBV4-1,-,-,CASRGPGMNTEAFF,TGCGCCAGTCGTGGACCGGGGATGAACACTGAAGCTTTCTTT
TRBJ1-3,TRBV5-1,-,-,CASSLLHGSGNTIYF,TGCGCCAGCAGTTTGCTTCACGGTTCTGGAAACACCATATATTTT
TRBJ2-2,TRBV7-9,TRBD2,few,CASSLSGGSLTGELFF,TGTGCCAGCAGTTTATCGGGGGGGTCTCTCACCGGGGAGCTGTTTTTT
TRBJ1-1,TRBV5-1,-,-,CVSSPDNSGEAFF,TGCGTCAGCAGCCCCGACAATTCGGGCGAAGCTTTCTTT
TRBJ2-2,TRBV29-1,TRBD2,-,CSVEEGSGALNTGELFF,TGCAGCGTTGAAGAAGGTAGCGGGGCGTTGAACACCGGGGAGCTGTTTTTT
TRBJ1-2,TRBV20-1,TRBD1,-,CSARTQGDRARGYGYTF,TGCAGTGCTAGAACTCAAGGGGACAGGGCTAGGGGCTATGGCTACACCTTC
TRBJ2-1,TRBV6-1,-,few,CASSGVNEQFF,TGTGCCAGCAGCGGGGTCAATGAGCAGTTCTTC
TRBJ2-7,TRBV30,-,many,CAWSVKGLEQYF,TGTGCCTGGAGTGTAAAAGGGTTGGAGCAGTACTTC
TRBJ2-7,TRBV11-2,TRBD2,-,CASSLIGGGAHMYEQYF,TGTGCCAGCAGCTTAATTGGCGGGGGGGCCCATATGTACGAGCAGTACTTC
TRBJ2-2,TRBV19,-,-,CASSTGLGGELFF,TGTGCCAGTAGTACAGGGTTAGGCGGGGAGCTGTTTTTT
TRBJ1-2,TRBV15,-,-,CATSRTVGAYGYTF,TGTGCCACCAGCCGGACAGTTGGAGCCTATGGCTACACCTTC
TRBJ2-7,TRBV19,TRBD1,few,CASSTGQEAYEQYF,TGTGCCAGTAGCACGGGACAGGAGGCTTACGAGCAGTACTTC
TRBJ1-1,TRBV4-1,TRBD1,-,CASSQALQGMNTEAFF,TGCGCCAGCAGCCAGGCCCTACAGGGGATGAACACTGAAGCTTTCTTT
TRBJ1-2,TRBV20-1,-,few,CSARLRGTDRWSYGYTF,TGCAGTGCTAGGTTGCGAGGGACGGACAGATGGTCGTATGGCTACACCTTC
TRBJ1-1,TRBV3-1,-,-,CAGSQDYDTEAFF,TGTGCCGGCAGCCAAGATTACGACACTGAAGCTTTCTTT
TRBJ1-1,TRBV11-3,-,many,CASSEGAEAFF,TGTGCCAGCAGCGAGGGGGCTGAAGCTTTCTTT
TRBJ2-1,TRBV2,TRBD2,many,CASRGTSGGRTYNEQFF,TGTGCCAGCAGGGGGACTAGCGGGGGGCGTACCTACAATGAGCAGTTCTTC
TRBJ1-5,TRBV30,-,many,CAWTRQRDQPQHF,TGTGCCTGGACTCGACAGAGAGATCAGCCCCAGCATTTT
TRBJ1-6,TRBV29-1,-,many,CSVGEGSDSPLHF,TGCAGCGTTGGGGAGGGGAGCGATTCACCCCTCCACTTT
TRBJ2-3,TRBV10-3,TRBD1,few,CAISESTGTGSTDTQYF,TGTGCCATCAGTGAGTCTACCGGGACAGGGAGCACAGATACGCAGTATTTT
TRBJ2-5,TRBV5-1,-,-,CASSLATGAEETQYF,TGCGCCAGCAGCCTGGCAACAGGTGCAGAAGAGACCCAGTACTTC
TRBJ1-6,TRBV2,-,-,CASGERGANNSPLHF,TGTGCCAGCGGTGAACGCGGGGCAAATAATTCACCCCTCCACTTT
TRBJ2-3,TRBV12-3/TRBV12-4,TRBD2,-,CASRPASGGAWDTQYF,TGTGCCAGCAGACCCGCTAGCGGGGGGGCCTGGGATACGCAGTATTTT
TRBJ1-2,TRBV18,TRBD1,many,CASSRDREYYGYTF,TGTGCCAGCTCACGAGACAGGGAATACTATGGCTACACCTTC
TRBJ1-6,TRBV11-3,TRBD1,many,CASSLDRDRGRNSYNSPLHF,TGTGCCAGCAGCCTCGACCGGGACAGGGGGCGGAACTCCTATAATTCACCCCTCCACTTT
TRBJ1-2,TRBV9,-,few,CASTPEGRDDYGYTF,TGTGCCAGCACCCCTGAGGGTAGGGACGACTATGGCTACACCTTC
TRBJ2-4,TRBV5-1,TRBD1,many,CASRLTQGVLFDQYF,TGCGCCAGCAGACTAACACAGGGGGTCCTCTTCGATCAGTACTTC
TRBJ1-3,TRBV19,-,-,CASTGRRGSGNTIYF,TGTGCCAGTACTGGCCGGCGCGGCTCTGGAAACACCATATATTTT
TRBJ2-1,TRBV6-6,TRBD1,few,CASSYSGGASYNEQFF,TGTGCCAGCAGTTACTCAGGGGGCGCCTCCTACAATGAGCAGTTCTTC
TRBJ1-1,TRBV7-8,-,many,CASSLVGRLNTEAFF,TGTGCCAGCAGCTTAGTTGGGCGGTTGAACACTGAAGCTTTCTTT
TRBJ2-3,TRBV6-2/TRBV6-3,TRBD2,few,CASSWSGGQGTDTQYF,TGTGCCAGCAGTTGGAGCGGGGGGCAAGGGACAGATACGCAGTATTTT
TRBJ2-3,TRBV6-1,-,-,CASSPQYQRNTQYF,TGTGCCAGCAGTCCCCAATACCAGCGAAATACGCAGTATTTT
TRBJ2-3,TRBV11-2,TRBD2,few,CASSLLSGGDSQYF,TGTGCCAGCAGCCTTCTTAGCGGGGGAGATTCGCAGTATTTT
TRBJ2-3,TRBV6-4,-,once,CASSDSAGPSTDTQYF,TGTGCCAGCAGTGACTCGGCAGGGCCTAGCACAGATACGCAGTATTTT
TRBJ2-1,TRBV7-3,TRBD1,few,CASSPRDRGMDEQFF,TGTGCCAGCAGCCCACGGGACAGGGGAATGGATGAGCAGTTCTTC
TRBJ2-3,TRBV5-1,-,few,CASSLVPGDSTDTQYF,TGCGCCAGCAGCTTGGTTCCCGGGGATAGCACAGATACGCAGTATTTT
TRBJ2-7,TRBV11-1,TRBD1,few,CASSLIGTVYEQYF,TGTGCCAGCAGCTTAATTGGGACAGTCTACGAGCAGTACTTC
TRBJ1-1,TRBV12-3/TRBV12-4,-,many,CASSLEGPTTEAFF,TGTGCCAGCAGTTTGGAGGGTCCTACGACTGAAGCTTTCTTT
TRBJ1-1,TRBV7-8,-,many,CASSPRDLSDTEAFF,TGTGCCAGCAGCCCCCGGGACCTCTCGGACACTGAAGCTTTCTTT